This T cell receptor (beta chain) was recorded in a study of tumor and adjacent non-tumor tissue in lung cancer. For the study at large: The cohort had around eleven adenocarcinoma, 2 squamous cell and 1 small cell patients.

The library came from three nested PCR rounds adapted from ARM-PCR protocols. TCRdb used MiXCR to reprocess the multiplex PCR reads, holding one entry per CDR3 protein. The data contain roughly 81,000 distinct CDR3 sequences, 65% to 75% of them singletons. Looked up from germline, CDR1 is WNHNN and CDR2 is SYGVQD (reference sequence). This CDR3 has 12 residues. General observations from the study: Compared with tumor, normal lung showed significantly lower TCR diversity. In normal lung, the top 100 clones were significantly more dominant than in tumor.

As regards this clonotype: The antigen remains undetermined. A read error may account for a junction end that differs from germline.

The template was RNA from unsorted bulk tissue. Donors were chemotherapy-naive, newly diagnosed lung cancer surgical patients in China, August–late 2014. Sequenced input: lung tumor tissue. This clonotype was sampled from a woman in her seventies with non-small cell lung cancer. V and J are TRBV10-1 and TRBJ2-1, with a tentative D call TRBD2 (6 bases). The CDR3 nucleotides read TGCACCAGCAGTGACCTAGCGAATGAGCACTTCTTC. It translates to CTSSDLANEHFF.